This is a list of T cell receptor beta chains from one sample in a study of shared clonotypes between healthy human individuals. The table came from immunoSEQ multiplex PCR; TCRdb's copy has only in-frame clones and leaves some out. In the table there are approximately 1,500,000 clones, 95% to 99% of which are singletons. The specimen sequenced was naive CD4+ T cells sorted from blood. Receptor source: a man younger than 45 in good health. Each CDR3 is given with its conserved first and last residue. The D gene is left open where the match is weak. Expanded clones are given a class, and other clones once, few, many or no size at all.

V	D	size	J	length	CDR3	DNA
TRBV6-5	TRBD1	.	TRBJ2-7	15	CASRRADRGSYEQYF	TGTGCCAGCAGACGCGCGGACAGGGGTAGCTACGAGCAGTACTTC
TRBV29-1	.	.	TRBJ2-3	13	CSVDRVRGDTQYF	TGCAGCGTTGACAGGGTGCGAGGAGATACGCAGTATTTT
TRBV6-4	.	once	TRBJ2-3	16	CASSDSGLTSTDTQYF	TGTGCCAGCAGTGACTCTGGCCTAACTAGCACAGATACGCAGTATTTT
TRBV18	TRBD2	.	TRBJ2-7	15	CASSTGLANTYEQYF	TGTGCCAGCTCAACGGGACTAGCGAATACCTACGAGCAGTACTTC
TRBV27	TRBD2	.	TRBJ2-1	13	CASRLAGGREQFF	TGTGCCAGCAGACTAGCGGGAGGGCGTGAGCAGTTCTTC
TRBV28	.	.	TRBJ1-5	14	CASSLVAGNQPQHF	TGTGCCAGCAGTTTAGTCGCGGGCAATCAGCCCCAGCATTTT
TRBV7-9	TRBD1	.	TRBJ2-7	16	CASRETGTGGAYEQYF	TGTGCCAGCAGAGAGACCGGGACAGGGGGCGCCTACGAGCAGTACTTC
TRBV11-2	.	.	TRBJ2-5	13	CASSLVLAETQYF	TGTGCCAGCAGCTTAGTTTTGGCAGAGACCCAGTACTTC
TRBV28	.	.	TRBJ2-5	12	CASSFWGETQYF	TGTGCCAGCAGTTTCTGGGGAGAGACCCAGTACTTC
TRBV5-1	.	.	TRBJ2-1	16	CASSLEAGTLLYEQFF	TGCGCCAGCAGCTTGGAGGCAGGGACCCTTTTGTATGAGCAGTTCTTC
TRBV9	TRBD2	.	TRBJ2-7	15	CASSVGTSGVYEQYF	TGTGCCAGCAGCGTAGGGACTAGCGGGGTCTACGAGCAGTACTTC
TRBV6-1	.	.	TRBJ1-1	17	CASSEWSPQRPYTEAFF	TGTGCCAGCAGTGAATGGAGCCCCCAGCGCCCATACACTGAAGCTTTCTTT
TRBV18	.	.	TRBJ1-2	14	CASSAAPATYGYTF	TGTGCCAGCTCCGCCGCCCCGGCTACCTATGGCTACACCTTC
TRBV28	.	.	TRBJ2-3	17	CASSLRSAGRYTDTQYF	TGTGCCAGCAGTTTAAGGTCGGCCGGGCGTTACACAGATACGCAGTATTTT
TRBV5-4	TRBD2	.	TRBJ2-3	16	CASSWGLAGITDTQYF	TGTGCCAGCAGCTGGGGACTAGCGGGGATCACAGATACGCAGTATTTT
TRBV5-6	.	.	TRBJ2-1	12	CASSLIMDEQFF	TGTGCCAGCAGCTTGATAATGGATGAGCAGTTCTTC
TRBV27	.	.	TRBJ2-1	13	CASRKGPYNEQFF	TGTGCCAGCAGGAAAGGGCCCTACAATGAGCAGTTCTTC
TRBV10-3	.	.	TRBJ2-5	13	CAISAGPGETQYF	TGTGCCATCAGTGCCGGTCCAGGGGAGACCCAGTACTTC
TRBV18	.	once	TRBJ2-7	14	CASSPDLSSYEQYF	TGTGCCAGCTCACCGGACCTCAGCTCCTACGAGCAGTACTTC
TRBV5-4	.	.	TRBJ2-3	11	CASSLSDTQYF	TGTGCCAGCAGCTTGTCAGATACGCAGTATTTT
TRBV4-2	.	.	TRBJ2-7	15	CASSPRLAPGEEQYF	TGTGCCAGCAGCCCACGACTGGCCCCCGGCGAGGAGCAGTACTTC
TRBV7-3	TRBD2	.	TRBJ2-1	16	CASSPGLAGGNNEQFF	TGTGCCAGCAGCCCGGGACTAGCGGGGGGAAACAATGAGCAGTTCTTC
TRBV29-1	.	.	TRBJ2-3	13	CSVPAGTLDTQYF	TGCAGCGTGCCGGCGGGGACTTTGGATACGCAGTATTTT
TRBV28	TRBD2	.	TRBJ2-1	11	CASSRGDEQFF	TGTGCCAGCAGTCGGGGGGATGAGCAGTTCTTC
TRBV28	.	.	TRBJ1-3	13	CASSLTSGNTIYF	TGTGCCAGCAGTTTAACATCTGGAAACACCATATATTTT
TRBV13	TRBD2	.	TRBJ2-3	18	CASSRRLAVISSTDTQYF	TGTGCCAGCAGCCGGAGACTAGCGGTAATCTCTAGCACAGATACGCAGTATTTT
TRBV21-1	.	.	TRBJ2-7	15	CASSKRSEDSYEQYF	TGTGCCAGCAGCAAAAGATCCGAGGATTCCTACGAGCAGTACTTC
TRBV10-3	TRBD2	.	TRBJ2-2	15	CAIRRTSGNTGELFF	TGTGCCATCAGGCGGACTAGCGGAAACACCGGGGAGCTGTTTTTT
TRBV7-6	.	once	TRBJ1-1	16	CASSLATGARGTEAFF	TGTGCCAGCAGTCTAGCTACGGGGGCTAGGGGGACTGAAGCTTTCTTT
TRBV9	TRBD1	.	TRBJ1-2	16	CASSGRTGRANYGYTF	TGTGCCAGCAGCGGACGGACAGGGAGAGCTAACTATGGCTACACCTTC
TRBV7-9	.	.	TRBJ1-4	15	CASSPPSGTNEKLFF	TGTGCCAGCAGCCCCCCTAGCGGGACGAATGAAAAACTGTTTTTT
TRBV7-8	.	.	TRBJ2-1	15	CASSLDPGRGNEQFF	TGTGCCAGCAGCTTAGATCCGGGCCGGGGAAATGAGCAGTTCTTC
TRBV7-9	.	.	TRBJ2-1	12	CASSLRGNEQFF	TGTGCCAGCAGCTTAAGGGGGAATGAGCAGTTCTTC
TRBV15	.	.	TRBJ1-3	13	CATSRDRPDTIYF	TGTGCCACCAGCAGAGATCGGCCTGACACCATATATTTT
TRBV28	.	.	TRBJ1-3	13	CASSSGQSNTIYF	TGTGCCAGCAGTTCGGGACAAAGCAACACCATATATTTT
TRBV12-5	.	.	TRBJ1-2	15	CASGLDTGVTHGYTF	TGTGCTAGTGGTTTGGATACAGGAGTAACACACGGCTACACCTTC
TRBV19	.	.	TRBJ2-1	15	CASSITGSSYNEQFF	TGTGCCAGTAGTATAACTGGGAGCTCCTACAATGAGCAGTTCTTC
TRBV7-7	.	.	TRBJ2-7	14	CASSPAVSSDEQYF	TGTGCCAGCAGCCCTGCCGTTTCTAGCGACGAGCAGTACTTC
TRBV10-1	TRBD2	.	TRBJ2-7	15	CASSESLAGEHEQYF	TGCGCCAGCAGTGAGTCCCTAGCGGGAGAACACGAGCAGTACTTC
TRBV25-1	.	.	TRBJ1-5	14	CASSGNLAYQPQHF	TGTGCCAGCAGTGGCAACCTAGCCTATCAGCCCCAGCATTTT
TRBV6-1	.	.	TRBJ1-1	11	CASSERTEAFF	TGTGCCAGCAGTGAACGCACTGAAGCTTTCTTT
TRBV18	TRBD1	.	TRBJ2-4	21	CASSLNTGTGWQERAKNIQYF	TGTGCCAGCTCACTAAACACAGGGACAGGATGGCAGGAGCGAGCCAAAAACATTCAGTACTTC
TRBV4-3	TRBD2	.	TRBJ2-1	18	CASSQGGTSGVSYNEQFF	TGCGCCAGCAGCCAAGGGGGGACTAGCGGGGTTTCCTACAATGAGCAGTTCTTC
TRBV18	.	.	TRBJ1-2	15	CASSLRDTPKYGYTF	TGTGCCAGCTCACTCCGGGACACTCCTAAGTATGGCTACACCTTC
TRBV19	.	.	TRBJ1-3	14	CATAGVYSGNTIYF	TGTGCCACCGCCGGCGTCTACTCTGGAAACACCATATATTTT